This T cell receptor (beta chain) was retrieved from a study of OX40 agonist ivuxolimab in advanced cancers. Sequenced by immunoSEQ multiplex PCR; TCRdb stores in-frame clones only, minus some. The sample shows over 100,000 clones, around 93% of them seen only once. Trimming took 5 bases from V and 4 from J; bases not matched to a gene: 11. CDR1 and CDR2 from the germline V gene are MDHEN and SYDVKM. The CDR3 is 15 residues long. Study-level findings and limits: Certain nonresponders likewise exhibited a low normalized T-cell clonal expansion.

On this clone itself: The target antigen is unknown.

The receptor was derived from an adult with an advanced solid tumor such as melanoma, head and neck, liver or kidney cancer. This specimen consisted of CD4+ or CD8+ T cells sorted from blood, obtained in a trial of the OX40 agonist ivuxolimab. V usage is TRBV28 and J usage is TRBJ2-7; TRBD2 agrees at 7 bases. CDR3 protein: CASSKTSPVGYEQYF. In DNA form, the CDR3 reads TGTGCCAGCAGTAAGACTAGCCCAGTCGGATACGAGCAGTACTTC.